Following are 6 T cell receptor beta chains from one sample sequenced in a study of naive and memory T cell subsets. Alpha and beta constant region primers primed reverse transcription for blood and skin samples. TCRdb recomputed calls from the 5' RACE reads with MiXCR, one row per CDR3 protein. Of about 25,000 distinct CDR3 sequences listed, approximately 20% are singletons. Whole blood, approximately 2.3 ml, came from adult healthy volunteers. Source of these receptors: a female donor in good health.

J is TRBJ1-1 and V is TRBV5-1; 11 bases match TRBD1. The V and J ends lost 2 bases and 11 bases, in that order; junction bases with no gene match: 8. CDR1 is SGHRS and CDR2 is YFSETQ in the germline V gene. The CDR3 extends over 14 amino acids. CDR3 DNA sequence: TGCGCCAGCAGCTTTACCCGGACAGGGGGCTACGCTTTCTTT. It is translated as CASSFTRTGGYAFF.

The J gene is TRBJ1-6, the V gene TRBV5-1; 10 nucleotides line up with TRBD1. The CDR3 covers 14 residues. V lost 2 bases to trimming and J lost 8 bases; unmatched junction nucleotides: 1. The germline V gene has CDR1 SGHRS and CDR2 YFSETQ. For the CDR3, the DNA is TGCGCCAGCAGCTTTGGGACAGGGGATTCACCCCTCCACTTT. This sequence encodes CASSFGTGDSPLHF.

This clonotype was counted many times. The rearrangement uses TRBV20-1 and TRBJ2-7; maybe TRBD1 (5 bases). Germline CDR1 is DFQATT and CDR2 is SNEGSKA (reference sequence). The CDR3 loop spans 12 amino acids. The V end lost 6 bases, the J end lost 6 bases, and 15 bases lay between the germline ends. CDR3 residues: CSARREGFEQYF. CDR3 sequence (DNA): TGCAGTGCGCGCAGGGAAGGCTTCGAGCAGTACTTC.

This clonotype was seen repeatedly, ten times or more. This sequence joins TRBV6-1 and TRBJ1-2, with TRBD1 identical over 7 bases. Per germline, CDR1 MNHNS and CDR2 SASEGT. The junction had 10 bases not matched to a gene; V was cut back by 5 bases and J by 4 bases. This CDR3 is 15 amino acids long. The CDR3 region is CASSPSWTGTYGYTF. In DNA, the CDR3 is TGTGCCAGCAGTCCGAGCTGGACAGGAACCTATGGCTACACCTTC.

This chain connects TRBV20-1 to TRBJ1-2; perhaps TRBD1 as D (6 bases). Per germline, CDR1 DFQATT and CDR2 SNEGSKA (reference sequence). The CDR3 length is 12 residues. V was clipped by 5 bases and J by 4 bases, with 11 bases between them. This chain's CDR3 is CSAPTDSYGYTF. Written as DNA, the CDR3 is TGCAGTGCTCCCACGGACAGCTATGGCTACACCTTC.

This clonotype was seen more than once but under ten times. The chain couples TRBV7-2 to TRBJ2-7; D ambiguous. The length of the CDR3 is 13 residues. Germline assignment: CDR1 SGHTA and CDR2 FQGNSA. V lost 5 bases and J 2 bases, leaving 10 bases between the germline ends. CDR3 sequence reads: CASSPRVTYEQYF. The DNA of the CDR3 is TGTGCCAGCAGCCCACGGGTTACCTACGAGCAGTACTTC.